These 31 T cell receptor beta chains originate from one sample sequenced in a study of T cell repertoires in cytomegalovirus infection. These receptors' antigens are unknown. TCRdb re-called the reads with MiXCR, one entry per CDR3 protein. The sample has hundreds of thousands of distinct CDR3 sequences; 30% to 40% are singletons. Sample: cultured PBMCs, taken from culture after CMV antigen stimulation. These receptors all come from a human donor in good health (CMV status not recorded). Some clones in this sample may be carry-over from other donors' samples.

The rearrangement joins TRBV6-2 or TRBV6-3 to TRBJ2-4, with D perhaps matching TRBD1 (6 bases). This CDR3 contains 14 residues. Germline CDR1 is MNHEY and CDR2 is SVGEGT. The V end was cut by 6 bases, the J end by 7 bases, with 16 bases between. This CDR3 is CASSRADRPNIQYF. CDR3 nucleotides: TGTGCCAGCAGCCGAGCCGACAGGCCCAACATTCAGTACTTC.

This clonotype was detected a few times. The rearrangement links TRBV7-2 to TRBJ1-3; 8 nucleotides match TRBD1. CDR3 size: 16 residues. Germline assignment: CDR1 SGHTA and CDR2 FQGNSA. The junction had 6 bases not matched to a gene; V was cut back by 2 bases and J by 3 bases. As DNA, the CDR3 is TGTGCCAGCAGCTTAAAGGTCGGGACAGGTGGAAACACCATATATTTT. It translates to CASSLKVGTGGNTIYF. The entire variable domain, with the rest obtained from reference TRBV7-2 and TRBJ1-3, is as follows: GAGVSQSPSNKVTEKGKDVELRCDPISGHTALYWYRQSLGQGLEFLIYFQGNSAPDKSGLPSDRFSAERTGGSVSTLTIQRTQQEDSAVYLCASSLKVGTGGNTIYFGEGSWLTVV.

This clonotype was seen many times. The rearrangement links TRBV7-2 to TRBJ2-1; a possible D gene is TRBD2 (6 bases). In germline, CDR1 is SGHTA, CDR2 FQGNSA. Deletions cut 1 base from V and 0 bases from J, with 10 bases between. The CDR3 contains 16 residues. CDR3 residues: CASSLVGLSSYNEQFF. In DNA form, the CDR3 reads TGTGCCAGCAGCTTAGTCGGACTAAGCTCCTACAATGAGCAGTTCTTC.

In its sample, this clonotype was seen a few times. This rearrangement joins TRBV20-1 to TRBJ2-5; D possibly corresponds to TRBD2 (5 bases). Trimming left V 5 bases short and J 0 bases short, with 13 bases between. This CDR3 is built from 14 residues. Germline lookup yields CDR1 DFQATT and CDR2 SNEGSKA (reference sequence). CDR3 amino acids: CSARTRGYQETQYF. The CDR3 DNA reads TGCAGTGCTCGGACGAGAGGGTACCAAGAGACCCAGTACTTC.

V and J are TRBV11-2 and TRBJ2-7; 11 bases are shared with TRBD2. CDR1 and CDR2 (germline): SGHAT, FQNNGV. V lost 1 base to trimming and J lost 7 bases; unmatched junction nucleotides: 6. CDR3 length: 15 amino acids. The CDR3 DNA sequence: TGTGCCAGCAGCTTAGTACTAGCGGGAGCGGGAGAGCAGTACTTC. It is translated as CASSLVLAGAGEQYF.

This sequence joins TRBV20-1 and TRBJ2-7; 9 nucleotides agree with TRBD1. The CDR3 is 16 residues long. CDR1 and CDR2 (germline): DFQATT, SNEGSKA (reference sequence). The V gene end was trimmed by 3 bases and the J gene end by 1 base; junction bases not matched to a gene: 10. The CDR3 nucleotides are TGCAGTGCTAGCGCTTTTGGGACAGGGCTATCCTACGAGCAGTACTTC. It specifies CSASAFGTGLSYEQYF.

This clonotype turned up a few times. The V gene is TRBV7-9, the J gene TRBJ2-7, with TRBD1 as a possible D gene (6 bases). CDR3 length equals 13 residues. V gave up 3 bases and J gave up 6 bases, with 12 bases separating them. CDR1 and CDR2 from the germline V gene are SEHNR and FQNEAQ (reference sequence). The CDR3 DNA sequence: TGTGCCAGCAGCTTGGGCAGGGGTGGCGAGCAGTACTTC. This sequence encodes CASSLGRGGEQYF.

The chain uses TRBV5-1 and TRBJ2-7, with no clear D. Looked up from germline, CDR1 is SGHRS and CDR2 is YFSETQ. V gave up 4 bases and J gave up 1 base, with 12 bases separating them. The CDR3 runs to 14 residues. CDR3 protein: CASSPTTISYEQYF. The DNA of the CDR3 is TGCGCCAGCAGCCCTACTACGATATCCTACGAGCAGTACTTC.

This clonotype appeared many times. This chain connects TRBV7-8 to TRBJ2-3; 8 bases line up with TRBD2. The CDR3 has 16 residues. With V trimmed by 2 bases and J by 5 bases, 9 bases remained unmatched. Germline-derived CDR1 and CDR2 are SGHVS and FQNEAQ. In nucleotides, the CDR3 is TGTGCCAGCAGCTTAATGGGACGCCGGGAGGGAGATACGCAGTATTTT. It yields the protein CASSLMGRREGDTQYF.

CDR3 nucleotide sequence: TGTGCCACTGTGACTTTACCGGGACAGGGCACAGATACGCAGTATTTT. Protein: CATVTLPGQGTDTQYF. The chain is built from TRBV6-6 and TRBJ2-3, with 8 positions matching TRBD1. The CDR3 covers 16 residues. The germline V gene has CDR1 MNHNY and CDR2 SVGAGI (reference sequence). J gave up 1 base and V 10 bases, and 13 bases lay outside the gene matches.

J is TRBJ2-1 and V is TRBV12-5; the D is unclear. In germline, CDR1 is LGHNT, CDR2 FRNRAP. With 5 bases removed from V and 5 bases from J, the gap between germline ends came to 10 bases. The CDR3 consists of 13 residues. CDR3 amino acids: CASGLGRNNEQFF. The CDR3 bases are TGTGCTAGTGGTCTCGGGCGGAACAATGAGCAGTTCTTC. The full variable domain, with the rest looked up from reference TRBV12-5 and TRBJ2-1, is DARVTQTPRHKVTEMGQEVTMRCQPILGHNTVFWYRQTMMQGLELLAYFRNRAPLDDSGMPKDRFSAEMPDATLATLKIQPSEPRDSAVYFCASGLGRNNEQFFGPGTRLTVL.

This CDR3 is CASSPGPPQRDHEQYF. In DNA form, the CDR3 reads TGTGCCAGCAGCCCGGGGCCCCCACAGCGGGACCACGAGCAGTACTTC. This chain uses TRBV7-2 with TRBJ2-7; the match to TRBD2 covers 7 bases. The CDR3 contains 16 residues. Germline V gene data show CDR1 as SGHTA and CDR2 as FQGNSA. The ends lost 5 bases at V and 5 bases at J; junction bases unmatched: 15.

This clonotype is a singleton in its sample. V usage is TRBV11-2 and J usage is TRBJ2-7; TRBD2 might be the D (7 bases). Per the germline V gene, CDR1 is SGHAT and CDR2 is FQNNGV. V dropped 6 bases and J dropped 0 bases, with 15 bases sitting between them. The CDR3 spans 15 residues. Written as DNA, the CDR3 is TGTGCCAGCAGAAGAGGGGGGGGGAACTCCTACGAGCAGTACTTC. This gives the protein CASRRGGGNSYEQYF. Using reference TRBV11-2 and TRBJ2-7 for the parts outside the CDR3, the full variable domain is EAGVAQSPRYKIIEKRQSVAFWCNPISGHATLYWYQQILGQGPKLLIQFQNNGVVDDSQLPKDRFSAERLKGVDSTLKIQPAKLEDSAVYLCASRRGGGNSYEQYFGPGTRLTVT.

This clonotype was picked up many times. J is TRBJ2-4 and V is TRBV7-2, with D possibly TRBD1 on 5 matching bases. Trimming shortened V by 2 bases and J by 7 bases, and 9 bases separated the two germline ends. CDR3 length equals 13 residues. The V gene's germline CDR1 is SGHTA and CDR2 FQGNSA. The CDR3 loop is CASSLSAGNIQYF. In nucleotides, the CDR3 is TGTGCCAGCAGCTTATCCGCAGGGAACATTCAGTACTTC.

The V and J genes are TRBV7-9 and TRBJ2-5; tentative D call: TRBD2 (5 bases). V lost 4 bases and J 4 bases, leaving 10 bases between the germline ends. This CDR3 contains 13 residues. The germline gives CDR1 SEHNR, CDR2 FQNEAQ (reference sequence). The CDR3 sequence: CASSSRRGETQYF. The CDR3 region has the DNA TGTGCCAGCAGCTCCAGACGGGGAGAGACCCAGTACTTC. Full variable domain (rest looked up from reference TRBV7-9 and TRBJ2-5): DTGVSQNPRHKITKRGQNVTFRCDPISEHNRLYWYRQTLGQGPEFLTYFQNEAQLEKSRLLSDRFSAERPKGSFSTLEIQRTEQGDSAMYLCASSSRRGETQYFGPGTRLLVL.

The CDR3 bases are TGTGCCAGCAGTTACTCGGGAGTAGGCGGGTCGGTGACCCAGTACTTC. Translation: CASSYSGVGGSVTQYF. This sequence joins TRBV6-5 and TRBJ2-5; TRBD2 is a possible D gene (5 bases). CDR1 is MNHEY, CDR2 SVGAGI, per germline. Trimming stripped 0 bases from V and 7 bases from J, with 18 bases between. This CDR3 has 16 residues.

The V and J genes are TRBV2 and TRBJ2-7; D remains ambiguous. CDR3 length: 13 amino acids. V lost 8 bases and J 0 bases, leaving 11 bases between the germline ends. CDR1 is SNHLY and CDR2 is FYNNEI in the germline V gene. CDR3 sequence: CASLEEYSYEQYF. The CDR3 DNA sequence: TGTGCCAGCCTCGAGGAGTACTCCTACGAGCAGTACTTC.

The chain employs TRBV28 and TRBJ2-5; D tentatively fits TRBD1 or TRBD2 (5 bases each). CDR3 size: 14 residues. Trimming took 2 bases from V and 6 from J, leaving 13 bases between them. Germline values: CDR1 MDHEN, CDR2 SYDVKM. The CDR3 sequence: CASSLGLWGKTQYF. The CDR3 DNA sequence: TGTGCCAGCAGTTTAGGTCTCTGGGGGAAGACCCAGTACTTC.

V is TRBV30 and J is TRBJ2-3; no reliable D call. The germline CDR1 and CDR2 sequences are GTSNPN and SVGIG (reference sequence). The CDR3 runs to 11 residues. Between the trimmed V and J ends, which lost 0 bases and 6 bases, there was a span of 4 bases. Written as DNA, the CDR3 is TGTGCCTGGAGTGTAAGCGATACGCAGTATTTT. The encoded protein is CAWSVSDTQYF.

The genes are TRBV18 and TRBJ2-5, with D hard to call. CDR3 length equals 13 residues. Between the trimmed V and J ends, which lost 1 base and 0 bases, there was a span of 3 bases. The V gene's germline CDR1 is KGHSH and CDR2 LQKENI. The CDR3 sequence is CASSPRHQETQYF. CDR3 coding DNA: TGTGCCAGCTCACCACGACACCAAGAGACCCAGTACTTC.

This clonotype was seen at least ten times. The CDR3 protein is CASSPVLSTNEQFF. The CDR3 nucleotides read TGTGCCAGCAGCCCTGTCCTTTCCACCAATGAGCAGTTCTTC. The chain is built from TRBV7-2 and TRBJ2-1; D gene unclear. The CDR3 sequence is 14 residues long. CDR1 is SGHTA, CDR2 FQGNSA, per germline. With 5 bases removed from V and 6 bases from J, the gap between germline ends came to 14 bases.

The rearrangement uses TRBV6-2 or TRBV6-3 and TRBJ1-2; D is undetermined. V dropped 2 bases and J dropped 7 bases, with 5 bases sitting between them. Germline V gene data show CDR1 as MNHEY and CDR2 as SVGEGT. The CDR3 totals 11 residues. CDR3 in amino acids: CASSYPAGYTF. The DNA of the CDR3 is TGTGCCAGCAGTTACCCGGCTGGCTACACCTTC.

The V call is TRBV7-6, the J call TRBJ1-3; tentatively, D is TRBD1 (5 bases). V was clipped by 7 bases and J by 9 bases, with 25 bases between them. The CDR3 has 16 amino acids. From germline, CDR1 is SGHVS and CDR2 FNYEAQ. In nucleotides, the CDR3 is TGTGCCAGCACCAATACCGGGAGGGGTTCCCGTGGCACCATATATTTT. This gives the protein CASTNTGRGSRGTIYF.

This chain links TRBV7-8 with TRBJ2-7, with 11 bases lining up with TRBD2. Germline V CDR1 and CDR2: SGHVS, FQNEAQ. Trimming took 3 bases from V and 1 from J; bases not matched to a gene: 2. The CDR3 length is 15 residues. The CDR3 coding sequence is TGTGCCAGCAGCTTCCTAGCGGGAGGTTCCTACGAGCAGTACTTC. Amino acid sequence: CASSFLAGGSYEQYF. The whole variable domain, filled in from reference TRBV7-8 and TRBJ2-7, reads GAGVSQSPRYKVAKRGQDVALRCDPISGHVSLFWYQQALGQGPEFLTYFQNEAQLDKSGLPSDRFFAERPEGSVSTLKIQRTQQEDSAVYLCASSFLAGGSYEQYFGPGTRLTVT.

This clonotype was counted only a few times. The CDR3 reads CASSQRTSGGGPDTQYF. The CDR3 nucleotides read TGTGCCAGCAGCCAAAGGACTAGCGGGGGGGGCCCAGATACGCAGTATTTT. The gene calls are TRBV11-3 and TRBJ2-3; 15 nucleotides line up with TRBD2. The CDR3 runs 17 residues. Germline lookup yields CDR1 SGHNT and CDR2 YENEEA. Losses at the gene ends were 5 bases for V and 4 bases for J; bases not matched to a gene: 7.

This clonotype was counted ten times or more. CDR3 loop: CASSLVSVANSPLHF. Here the CDR3 DNA reads TGTGCCAGCAGCTTAGTCTCCGTCGCCAATTCACCCCTCCACTTT. J is TRBJ1-6 and V is TRBV7-2; D unclear. CDR3 length: 15 amino acids. V was cut by 1 base and J by 7 bases, with 11 bases left in between. The germline gives CDR1 SGHTA, CDR2 FQGNSA. The whole variable domain, remainder taken from reference TRBV7-2 and TRBJ1-6, is GAGVSQSPSNKVTEKGKDVELRCDPISGHTALYWYRQSLGQGLEFLIYFQGNSAPDKSGLPSDRFSAERTGGSVSTLTIQRTQQEDSAVYLCASSLVSVANSPLHFGNGTRLTVT.

This clonotype was picked up a small number of times. The rearrangement links TRBV2 to TRBJ1-2; TRBD1 aligns across 8 bases. The germline gives CDR1 SNHLY, CDR2 FYNNEI. Germline trimming cut 4 bases from V and 8 bases from J; bases unmatched to any gene: 15. This CDR3 spans 16 amino acids. The CDR3 sequence is CASSASTGALTGGYTF. The CDR3 nucleotides read TGTGCCAGCAGTGCTTCGACAGGGGCCCTTACAGGCGGCTACACCTTC.

This clonotype turned up a few times. The chain has TRBV20-1 and TRBJ2-1; D remains ambiguous. V gave up 6 bases and J gave up 0 bases, with 27 bases separating them. Germline values: CDR1 DFQATT, CDR2 SNEGSKA (reference sequence). The CDR3 runs to 19 residues. CDR3 DNA sequence: TGCAGTGCAAAGGCCCGAGACACCGCTTTTGTGGACTCCTACAATGAGCAGTTCTTC. This translates into CSAKARDTAFVDSYNEQFF.

The chain recombines TRBV4-1 with TRBJ2-3; TRBD2 matches 8 bases. The trim removed 4 bases at V and 1 base at J, leaving 4 bases unmatched. CDR1 and CDR2 (germline): MGHRA, YSYEKL. The CDR3 is 15 residues long. The CDR3 DNA reads as TGCGCCAGCAGCCCTTACGGGAGGGGCACAGATACGCAGTATTTT. Protein product: CASSPYGRGTDTQYF.

This clonotype has a count of ten or more. The rearrangement joins TRBV7-9 to TRBJ2-7, with D unclear. CDR1 is SEHNR and CDR2 is FQNEAQ in the germline V gene (reference sequence). The CDR3 contains 15 residues. Trimming shortened V by 1 base and J by 2 bases, and 12 bases separated the two germline ends. CDR3 bases: TGTGCCAGCAGCTTAGGCGCTGGGATCACCTACGAGCAGTACTTC. Residues: CASSLGAGITYEQYF.

This clonotype was counted a few times. The rearrangement joins TRBV7-2 to TRBJ2-1; no clear D gene. Germline loops: CDR1 SGHTA, CDR2 FQGNSA. Trimming cost V 5 bases and J 6 bases, with 11 bases left between them. The CDR3 has 13 amino acids. The CDR3: CASSKPVANEQFF. The CDR3 nucleotides read TGTGCCAGCAGCAAACCCGTTGCCAATGAGCAGTTCTTC.